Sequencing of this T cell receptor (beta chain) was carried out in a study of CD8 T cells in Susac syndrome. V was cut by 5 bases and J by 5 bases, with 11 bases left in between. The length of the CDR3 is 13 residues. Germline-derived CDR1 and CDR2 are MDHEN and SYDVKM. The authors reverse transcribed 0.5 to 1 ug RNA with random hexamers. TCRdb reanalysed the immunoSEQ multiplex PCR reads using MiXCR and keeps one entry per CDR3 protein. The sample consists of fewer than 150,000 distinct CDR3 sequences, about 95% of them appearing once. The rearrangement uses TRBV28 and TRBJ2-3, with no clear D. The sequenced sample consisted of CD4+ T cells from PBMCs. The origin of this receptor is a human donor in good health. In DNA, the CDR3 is TGTGCCAGCAGTCCCGTATCGGTAGATACGCAGTATTTT. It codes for CASSPVSVDTQYF. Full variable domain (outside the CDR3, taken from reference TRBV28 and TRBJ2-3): DVKVTQSSRYLVKRTGEKVFLECVQDMDHENMFWYRQDPGLGLRLIYFSYDVKMKEKGDIPEGYSVSREKKERFSLILESASTNQTSMYLCASSPVSVDTQYFGPGTRLTVL.